This T cell receptor (beta chain) was sequenced for a study of control samples from healthy donors and cancer patients (dated by TCRdb to 2018 to 2020). A note on this clone: Its antigen is not yet known. Per-nucleotide qualities are absent, and no much larger clonotype sits a single base away.

The germline V gene yields ENHRY for CDR1 and SYGVKD for CDR2. The CDR3 runs 15 residues from the cysteine to the phenylalanine. The read is trimmed to its CDR3 DNA, 45 bases read in frame from base 1. Trimming accounts for 3 bases at V and 0 bases at J, while the number of junction bases matched to no gene is 2. Library method: the immunoSEQ multiplex PCR assay. In its TCRdb copy, this immuneACCESS table keeps in-frame sequences only and misses some clones. Where compared with another copy, unresolved V genes explain less than half of these, and the others have no known cause. The sample table holds under 75,000 clones, of which over 75% were seen once. The top ten clonotypes cover around 1.3% of the sample.

The TCR originated in a woman aged 45-59 years with colorectal cancer. The chain links TRBV10-3 with TRBJ2-3; 8 central bases correspond to TRBD2. The sequencing sample was made of PBMCs. The nucleotide sequence is TGTGCCATCAGTGACCCTAGCGGGAGCACAGATACGCAGTATTTT. Translation gives CAISDPSGSTDTQYF.